What follows are 17 T cell receptor beta chains derived from one specimen sequenced in a study of blood T cell repertoires in COVID-19. Assay: immunoSEQ multiplex PCR; the TCRdb copy retains only in-frame clones and omits some. The sample yields approximately 72,000 clones, roughly 83% seen once. Sequenced: peripheral blood. Receptor source: a woman aged 80 or over with acute or convalescent COVID-19.

The table lists this clone with a few counts. The V call is TRBV5-5, the J call TRBJ1-6, with 7 bases lining up with TRBD1. CDR1 is SGHKS and CDR2 is YYEKEE in the germline V gene (reference sequence). There are 14 residues in the CDR3. J was trimmed by 7 bases and V by 2 bases; bases with no gene match: 3. The CDR3 loop is CASSFRDSNSPLHF. In nucleotides, the CDR3 is TGTGCCAGCAGCTTCCGGGACAGCAATTCACCCCTCCACTTT. The complete variable domain, with remaining parts taken from reference TRBV5-5 and TRBJ1-6, reads DAGVTQSPTHLIKTRGQQVTLRCSPISGHKSVSWYQQVLGQGPQFIFQYYEKEERGRGNFPDRFSARQFPNYSSELNVNALLLGDSALYLCASSFRDSNSPLHFGNGTRLTVT.

V and J are TRBV9 and TRBJ1-3, with D perhaps matching TRBD1 (6 bases). Deletions cut 0 bases from V and 0 bases from J, with 25 bases between. Per the germline V gene, CDR1 is SGDLS and CDR2 is YYNGEE. This CDR3 spans 21 amino acids. The chain's CDR3 is CASSVESRTDLFINSGNTIYF. The CDR3 region has the DNA TGTGCCAGCAGCGTAGAATCTCGGACAGACCTCTTCATTAACTCTGGAAACACCATATATTTT.

The rearrangement joins TRBV7-8 to TRBJ2-1; maybe TRBD1 (6 bases). CDR3 length: 14 amino acids. CDR1 and CDR2 from the germline V gene are SGHVS and FQNEAQ. Trimming shortened V by 5 bases and J by 5 bases, and 13 bases separated the two germline ends. The CDR3 sequence is CASSAGRTDNEQFF. The CDR3 DNA is TGTGCCAGCAGCGCCGGACGGACAGACAATGAGCAGTTCTTC.

The chain recombines TRBV28 with TRBJ2-5; the D is unclear. The germline V gene encodes CDR1 MDHEN and CDR2 SYDVKM. The CDR3 extends over 17 amino acids. V dropped 4 bases and J dropped 2 bases, with 20 bases sitting between them. The CDR3 DNA sequence: TGTGCCAGCAGTTCCCTCCATCACTTAGAGCCTCAAGAGACCCAGTACTTC. Protein sequence: CASSSLHHLEPQETQYF.

The chain combines TRBV19 with TRBJ2-3; TRBD2 matches 7 bases. Trimming took 3 bases from V and 6 from J; bases not matched to a gene: 12. The CDR3 totals 16 residues. Germline CDR1 is LNHDA and CDR2 is SQIVND (reference sequence). CDR3 coding DNA: TGTGCCAGTAGTATTGGTACGGTTGGGACTACCGATACGCAGTATTTT. This gives the protein CASSIGTVGTTDTQYF.

The chain combines TRBV4-2 with TRBJ1-5; 12 nucleotides line up with TRBD1. Germline assignment: CDR1 LGHNA and CDR2 YNFKEQ. This CDR3 has 16 residues. Trimming at V came to 1 base and at J to 4 bases, leaving 2 bases not matched to a gene. The CDR3 spells CASSQAGQGANQPQHF. The CDR3 coding sequence is TGTGCCAGCAGCCAAGCGGGACAGGGGGCAAATCAGCCCCAGCATTTT.

There are many counts of this clone. This chain joins TRBV7-6 and TRBJ2-7; D gene ambiguous. The CDR3 loop spans 15 amino acids. Germline V CDR1 and CDR2: SGHVS, FNYEAQ. Trimming stripped 1 base from V and 10 bases from J, with 20 bases between. Here the CDR3 reads CASSLDTDTPSGQYF. In nucleotides, the CDR3 is TGTGCCAGCAGCTTAGACACAGATACACCTTCTGGCCAGTACTTC.

This clone appeared a single time. CDR3 nucleotides: TGTGCCAGCAGCGACCGGGACAGTAATCAGCCCCAGCATTTT. Translating it yields CASSDRDSNQPQHF. This sequence joins TRBV7-2 and TRBJ1-5; TRBD1 matches 7 bases. The J segment lost 4 bases and the V segment lost 5 bases, leaving 5 bases of the junction unmatched. The germline V gene has CDR1 SGHTA and CDR2 FQGNSA. This CDR3 is 14 amino acids long.

The gene calls are TRBV7-3 and TRBJ2-7, with TRBD2 as a possible D gene (6 bases). The ends were cut back, 0 bases at V and 6 bases at J, with 6 bases in the middle. Germline loops: CDR1 SGHTA, CDR2 FQGTGA. The CDR3 is 12 amino acids. The CDR3 nucleotides read TGTGCCAGCAGCTTAACCGGGGGCGAGCAGTACTTC. Amino acid sequence: CASSLTGGEQYF.

This clone has more than one count but fewer than ten. For the CDR3, the DNA is TGTGCCAGCAGTAGGACAGGGACCTACGAGCAGTACTTC. Protein sequence: CASSRTGTYEQYF. This sequence joins TRBV25-1 and TRBJ2-7; 8 bases line up with TRBD1. The CDR3 runs 13 residues. Germline V gene lookup returns CDR1 MGHDK and CDR2 SYGVNS. V gave up 5 bases and J gave up 2 bases; unmatched junction bases: 2.

This clone was seen a few times. The gene calls are TRBV5-1 and TRBJ1-2; 8 positions match TRBD1. After removal of 7 bases from V and 3 bases from J, the junction contained 2 bases not matched to a gene. Per germline, CDR1 SGHRS and CDR2 YFSETQ. The CDR3 covers 12 residues. CDR3 sequence reads: CASAGQDYGYTF. CDR3 sequence (DNA): TGCGCCAGCGCGGGACAGGACTATGGCTACACCTTC.

V and J are TRBV2 and TRBJ1-6, with TRBD1 matching 10 bases. The germline gives CDR1 SNHLY, CDR2 FYNNEI. CDR3 length: 19 amino acids. V shed 2 bases, J shed 7 bases, and the junction held 14 bases outside the gene matches. CDR3 DNA: TGTGCCAGCAGTGAATCGCGGGACAGGGGATGGTTGGGAAATTCACCCCTCCACTTT. Translated: CASSESRDRGWLGNSPLHF.

In this sample, this clone turned up a few times. The CDR3 sequence is CASSDSGINEQYF. In DNA, the CDR3 is TGTGCCAGCAGTGATAGCGGGATCAACGAGCAGTACTTC. The V and J genes are TRBV6-1 and TRBJ2-7, with 8 positions matching TRBD2. V lost 3 bases to trimming and J lost 5 bases; unmatched junction nucleotides: 3. The CDR3 runs to 13 residues. Germline-derived CDR1 and CDR2 are MNHNS and SASEGT.

V is TRBV3-1 (or the pseudogene TRBV3-2) and J is TRBJ1-2; D might be TRBD1 (5 bases). Deletions cut 4 bases from V and 4 bases from J, with 13 bases between. This CDR3 comprises 14 residues. Germline lookup yields CDR1 LGHDT and CDR2 YNNKEL (reference sequence). Written as DNA, the CDR3 is TGTGCCAGCAGCCCCCCGGGGGGGACCTATGGCTACACCTTC. Its translation is CASSPPGGTYGYTF.

This chain links TRBV18 with TRBJ1-1; D is possibly TRBD1 (6 bases). Germline CDR1 and CDR2: KGHSH and LQKENI. V dropped 5 bases and J dropped 4 bases, with 11 bases sitting between them. The CDR3 loop spans 13 amino acids. The CDR3 sequence is CASSTGLFTEAFF. The CDR3 region has the DNA TGTGCCAGCTCAACAGGGCTGTTCACTGAAGCTTTCTTT.

The chain combines TRBV2 with TRBJ1-2, with a tentative D call TRBD1 (6 bases). Germline assignment: CDR1 SNHLY and CDR2 FYNNEI. Trimming took 4 bases from V and 1 from J, leaving 13 bases between them. The CDR3 contains 15 residues. The CDR3 is CASSARTDFNYGYTF. CDR3 nucleotides: TGTGCCAGCAGTGCTAGGACAGACTTTAACTATGGCTACACCTTC.

This clone was seen only once. The V gene is TRBV27, the J gene TRBJ1-1; D ambiguous. Germline CDR1 reads MNHEY; CDR2 reads SMNVEV (reference sequence). The CDR3 is made up of 15 amino acids. V dropped 4 bases and J dropped 1 base, with 13 bases sitting between them. CDR3 sequence: CASSSAGGANTEAFF. In DNA, the CDR3 is TGTGCCAGCAGTTCGGCGGGTGGAGCGAACACTGAAGCTTTCTTT.